This T cell receptor beta chain stems from a study of cytomegalovirus exposure and HLA in healthy donors. The V gene end was trimmed by 4 bases and the J gene end by 3 bases; junction bases not matched to a gene: 8. Germline V gives CDR1 MDHEN, CDR2 SYDVKM. The CDR3 runs to 15 residues. In the PCR, 60 Vbeta and 13 Jbeta primers were used. Here immunoSEQ multiplex PCR was the method, and the copy in TCRdb shows in-frame clones only, minus some. In the table there are around 140,000 clones, around 70% of which are singletons. Of note for this clone: Its antigen is unidentified.

Study-level points and caveats: Indistinguishability led to the exclusion of some V segments, TRBV6-2 and TRBV6-3 included.

The chain links TRBV28 to TRBJ1-1; TRBD1 aligns across 7 bases. Sequencing was done on a sample of PBMCs. The source of this sequence is a male donor in good health and CMV-seronegative. CDR3 sequence: CASSSTGAGDTEAFF. The CDR3 DNA follows: TGTGCCAGCAGTTCAACAGGGGCTGGGGACACTGAAGCTTTCTTT. Full variable domain (remainder filled in from reference TRBV28 and TRBJ1-1): DVKVTQSSRYLVKRTGEKVFLECVQDMDHENMFWYRQDPGLGLRLIYFSYDVKMKEKGDIPEGYSVSREKKERFSLILESASTNQTSMYLCASSSTGAGDTEAFFGQGTRLTVV.